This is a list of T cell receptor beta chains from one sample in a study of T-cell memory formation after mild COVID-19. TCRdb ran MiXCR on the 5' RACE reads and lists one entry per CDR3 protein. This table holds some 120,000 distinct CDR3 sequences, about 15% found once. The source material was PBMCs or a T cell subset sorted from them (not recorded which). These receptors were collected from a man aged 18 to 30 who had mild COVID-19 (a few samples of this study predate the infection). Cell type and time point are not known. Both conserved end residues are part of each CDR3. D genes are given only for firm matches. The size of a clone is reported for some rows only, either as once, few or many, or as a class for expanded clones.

TGTGCCAGCAGGTTCGGGGGCGGGGCAGATACGCAGTATTTT	CASRFGGGADTQYF	NA	TRBJ2-3	TRBV2	NA
TGTGCCAGCAGCACTACTCCTTCTGGGGCCAACGTCCTGACTTTC	CASSTTPSGANVLTF	NA	TRBJ2-6	TRBV21-1	NA
TGTGCCAGCAGCCCTAGTCGTGGCACTGAAGCTTTCTTT	CASSPSRGTEAFF	NA	TRBJ1-1	TRBV6-6	NA
TGCGCCAGCAGCTGGGCGACAGTTAACATGAACACTGAAGCTTTCTTT	CASSWATVNMNTEAFF	NA	TRBJ1-1	TRBV5-1	few
TGTGCCAGCGTAGAGCGGGGGGGAAGGACAGATACGCAGTATTTT	CASVERGGRTDTQYF	TRBD2	TRBJ2-3	TRBV6-5	few
TGCAGTGCCCACGACGGGGGACAGCCTTCTAATGAAAAACTGTTTTTT	CSAHDGGQPSNEKLFF	TRBD1	TRBJ1-4	TRBV20-1	few
TGTGCCAGCAGTTTGCAGAGCCAAGAGACCCAGTACTTC	CASSLQSQETQYF	NA	TRBJ2-5	TRBV12-3/TRBV12-4	NA
TGTGCCAGCAGTCCACCACTAGCGACGCAGTATTTT	CASSPPLATQYF	TRBD2	TRBJ2-3	TRBV12-3/TRBV12-4	NA
TGCGCCAGCTTTCAGCGGGGAGCGAACACCGGGGAGCTGTTTTTT	CASFQRGANTGELFF	TRBD2	TRBJ2-2	TRBV5-1	NA
TGTGCCAGCAGCAGAGGGGAGGGGAATGAAAAACTGTTTTTT	CASSRGEGNEKLFF	NA	TRBJ1-4	TRBV12-3/TRBV12-4	NA
TGTGCCAGCAGCTTAGAGGGACAGGAGAATTCACCCCTCCACTTT	CASSLEGQENSPLHF	TRBD1	TRBJ1-6	TRBV11-2	NA
TGTGCCAGCAGTTTGAACCTGAACACTGAAGTTTTCTTT	CASSLNLNTEVFF	NA	TRBJ1-1	TRBV28	few
TGTGCCAGCAGCCCCACGAGATCTGGGGCCAACGTCCTGACTTTC	CASSPTRSGANVLTF	NA	TRBJ2-6	TRBV6-2/TRBV6-3	few
TGTGCCAGCAGTAGAGACAGGGAAAAAGCTTTCTTT	CASSRDREKAFF	TRBD1	TRBJ1-1	TRBV6-6	NA
TGTGCCAGCAGCTTTGGGGGGGCGGGCACAGATACGCAGTATTTT	CASSFGGAGTDTQYF	NA	TRBJ2-3	TRBV7-2	NA
TGTGCCAGCAGTCGAGCCGGGACCCCTGTTGGGAAGCAGTTCTTC	CASSRAGTPVGKQFF	NA	TRBJ2-1	TRBV11-2	many
TGTGCCAGCAGCTTAGCGGGGGTGAAAGATACGCAGTATTTT	CASSLAGVKDTQYF	NA	TRBJ2-3	TRBV7-2	few
TGTGCCAGCGGTCAGTCTTCAGATACGCAGTATTTT	CASGQSSDTQYF	NA	TRBJ2-3	TRBV12-3/TRBV12-4	few